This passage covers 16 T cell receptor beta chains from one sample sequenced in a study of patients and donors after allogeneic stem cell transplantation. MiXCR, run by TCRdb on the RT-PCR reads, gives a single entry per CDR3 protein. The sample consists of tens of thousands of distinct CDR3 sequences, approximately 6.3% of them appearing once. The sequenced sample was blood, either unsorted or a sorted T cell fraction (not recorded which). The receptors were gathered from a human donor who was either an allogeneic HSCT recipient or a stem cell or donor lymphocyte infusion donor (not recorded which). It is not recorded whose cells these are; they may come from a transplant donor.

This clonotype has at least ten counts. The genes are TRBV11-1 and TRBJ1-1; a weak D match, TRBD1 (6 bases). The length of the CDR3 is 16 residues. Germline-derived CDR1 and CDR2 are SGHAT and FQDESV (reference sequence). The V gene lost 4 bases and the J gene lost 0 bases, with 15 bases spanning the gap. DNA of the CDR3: TGTGCCAGCAGCTCCAACAGGGACACCCTGAACACTGAAGCTTTCTTT. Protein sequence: CASSSNRDTLNTEAFF.

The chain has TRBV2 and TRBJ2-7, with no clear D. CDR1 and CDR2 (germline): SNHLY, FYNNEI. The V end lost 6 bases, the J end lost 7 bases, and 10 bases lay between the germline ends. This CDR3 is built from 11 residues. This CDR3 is CASRALREQYF. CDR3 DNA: TGTGCCAGCAGGGCCCTAAGAGAGCAGTACTTC.

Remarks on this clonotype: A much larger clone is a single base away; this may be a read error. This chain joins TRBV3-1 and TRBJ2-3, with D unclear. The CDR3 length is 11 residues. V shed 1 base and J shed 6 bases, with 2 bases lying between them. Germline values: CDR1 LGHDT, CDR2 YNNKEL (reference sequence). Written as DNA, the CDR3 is TGTGCCAGCAGCCAAGGCGATACGCAGTATTTT. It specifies CASSQGDTQYF.

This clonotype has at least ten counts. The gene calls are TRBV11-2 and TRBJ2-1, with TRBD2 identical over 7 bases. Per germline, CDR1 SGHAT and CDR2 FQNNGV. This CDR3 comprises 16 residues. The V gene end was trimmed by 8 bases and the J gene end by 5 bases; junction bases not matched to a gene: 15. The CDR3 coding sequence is TGTGCCAGCGCCCCAGATATGTCTAGCGGAAACAATGAGCAGTTCTTC. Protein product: CASAPDMSSGNNEQFF.

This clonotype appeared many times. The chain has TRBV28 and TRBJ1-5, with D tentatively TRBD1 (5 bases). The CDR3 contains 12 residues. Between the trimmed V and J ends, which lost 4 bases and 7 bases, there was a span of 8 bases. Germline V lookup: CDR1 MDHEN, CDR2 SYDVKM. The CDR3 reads CASSYGGQPQHF. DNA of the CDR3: TGTGCCAGCAGTTACGGGGGACAGCCCCAGCATTTT.

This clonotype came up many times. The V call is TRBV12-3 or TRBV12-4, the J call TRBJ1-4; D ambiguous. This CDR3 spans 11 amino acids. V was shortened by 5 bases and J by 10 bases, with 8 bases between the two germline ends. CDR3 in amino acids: CASSDGGKLFF. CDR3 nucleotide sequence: TGTGCCAGCAGTGACGGCGGAAAACTGTTTTTT.

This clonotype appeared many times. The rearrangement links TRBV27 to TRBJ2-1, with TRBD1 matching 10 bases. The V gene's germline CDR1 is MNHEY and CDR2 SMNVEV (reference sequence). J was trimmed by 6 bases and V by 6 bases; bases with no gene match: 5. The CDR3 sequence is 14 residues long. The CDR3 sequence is CASRGTGVVNEQFF. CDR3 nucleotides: TGTGCCAGCAGGGGGACAGGGGTGGTCAATGAGCAGTTCTTC.

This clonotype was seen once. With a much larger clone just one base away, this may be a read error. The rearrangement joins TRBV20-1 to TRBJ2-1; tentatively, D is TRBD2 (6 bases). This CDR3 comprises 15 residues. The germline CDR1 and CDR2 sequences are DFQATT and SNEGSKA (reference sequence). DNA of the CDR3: TGCAGTGCTGGAGGCGGGACCTCCTCCTACAATGATCAGTTCTTC. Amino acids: CSAGGGTSSYNDQFF.

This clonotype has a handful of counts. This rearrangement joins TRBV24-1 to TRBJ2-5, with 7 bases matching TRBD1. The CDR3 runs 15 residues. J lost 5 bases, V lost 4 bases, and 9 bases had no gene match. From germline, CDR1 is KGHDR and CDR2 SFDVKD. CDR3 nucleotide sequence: TGTGCCACCAGTGACCCGACAGGGAATGGGGAGACCCAGTACTTC. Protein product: CATSDPTGNGETQYF.

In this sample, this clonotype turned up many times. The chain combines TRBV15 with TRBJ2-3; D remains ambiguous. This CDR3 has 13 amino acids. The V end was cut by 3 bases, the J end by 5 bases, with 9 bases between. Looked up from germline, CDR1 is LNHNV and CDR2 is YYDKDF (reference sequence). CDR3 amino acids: CATSREFLDTQYF. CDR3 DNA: TGTGCCACCAGCAGGGAGTTCTTAGATACGCAGTATTTT.

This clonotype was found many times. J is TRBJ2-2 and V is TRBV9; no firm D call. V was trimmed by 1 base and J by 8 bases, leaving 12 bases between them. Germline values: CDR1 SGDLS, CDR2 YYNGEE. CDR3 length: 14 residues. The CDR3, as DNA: TGTGCCAGCAGCGTAATTTTGGGCACGGGGGAGCTGTTTTTT. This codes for CASSVILGTGELFF.

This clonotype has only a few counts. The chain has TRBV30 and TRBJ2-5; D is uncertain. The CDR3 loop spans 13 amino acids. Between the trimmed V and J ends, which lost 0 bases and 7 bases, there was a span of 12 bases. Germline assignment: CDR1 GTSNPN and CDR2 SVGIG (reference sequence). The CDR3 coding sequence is TGTGCCTGGAGTGTAGGGCCGCCTTGGACCCAGTACTTC. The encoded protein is CAWSVGPPWTQYF.

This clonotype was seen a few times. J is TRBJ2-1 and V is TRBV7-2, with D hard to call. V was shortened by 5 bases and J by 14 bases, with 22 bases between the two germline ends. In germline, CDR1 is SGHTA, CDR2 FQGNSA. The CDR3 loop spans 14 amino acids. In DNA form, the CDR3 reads TGTGCCAGCAGCGCTGACTTAGCCGTCGGATGGGAGTTCTTC. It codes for CASSADLAVGWEFF.

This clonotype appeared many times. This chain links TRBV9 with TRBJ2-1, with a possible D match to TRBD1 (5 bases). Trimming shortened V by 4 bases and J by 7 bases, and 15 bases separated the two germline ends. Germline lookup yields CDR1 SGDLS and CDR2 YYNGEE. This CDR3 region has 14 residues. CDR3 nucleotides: TGTGCCAGCAGCCCGCCCCTCCCAGGGAATGAGCAGTTCTTC. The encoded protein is CASSPPLPGNEQFF. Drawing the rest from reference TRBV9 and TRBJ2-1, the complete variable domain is DSGVTQTPKHLITATGQRVTLRCSPRSGDLSVYWYQQSLDQGLQFLIQYYNGEERAKGNILERFSAQQFPDLHSELNLSSLELGDSALYFCASSPPLPGNEQFFGPGTRLTVL.

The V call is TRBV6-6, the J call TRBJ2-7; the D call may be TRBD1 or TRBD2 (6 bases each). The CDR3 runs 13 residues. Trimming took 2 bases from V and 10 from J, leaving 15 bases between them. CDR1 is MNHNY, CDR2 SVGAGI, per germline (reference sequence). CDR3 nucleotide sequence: TGTGCCAGCAGTTACCTGCTACAGGGAGGCCAGTACTTC. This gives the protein CASSYLLQGGQYF.

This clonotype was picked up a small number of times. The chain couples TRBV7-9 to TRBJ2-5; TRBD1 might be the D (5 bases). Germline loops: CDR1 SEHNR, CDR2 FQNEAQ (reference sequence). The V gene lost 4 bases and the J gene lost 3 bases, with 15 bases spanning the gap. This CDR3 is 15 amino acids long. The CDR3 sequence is CASSSFMTAKETQYF. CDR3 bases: TGTGCCAGCAGCTCCTTTATGACAGCCAAAGAGACCCAGTACTTC.